Shown below are 29 T cell receptor beta chains from a single sample sequenced in a study of early T cells in non-severe SARS-CoV-2 infection. TCRdb used MiXCR to reprocess the 5' RACE reads, holding one entry per CDR3 protein. The table shows roughly 90,000 distinct CDR3 sequences, with roughly 13% occurring only once. The sample consisted of whole blood. Source of these receptors: an adult who was a healthcare worker with PCR-confirmed SARS-CoV-2 infection or an uninfected control (not recorded which).

The table lists this clonotype with a few counts. The chain joins TRBV18 to TRBJ2-3; 9 bases line up with TRBD2. The V gene's germline CDR1 is KGHSH and CDR2 LQKENI. CDR3 length equals 12 residues. The DNA of the CDR3 is TGTGTCGCTAGCGGGGAGACAGATACGCAGTATTTT. Its translation is CVASGETDTQYF.

This clonotype was seen ten or more times. The rearrangement uses TRBV12-3 or TRBV12-4 and TRBJ1-2; 7 bases are shared with TRBD1. V lost 5 bases and J lost 8; bases outside the gene matches: 11. The CDR3 runs to 14 residues. CDR3 DNA: TGTGCCAGCAGTGCCCCCGAGGGGGCTCGGGGCTACACCTTC. Encoded protein: CASSAPEGARGYTF.

At least ten counts were recorded for this clonotype. J is TRBJ2-1 and V is TRBV20-1, with unresolved D. This CDR3 is built from 12 residues. Germline CDR1 reads DFQATT; CDR2 reads SNEGSKA (reference sequence). The V end lost 1 base, the J end lost 8 bases, and 9 bases lay between the germline ends. CDR3 loop: CSARAPTHEQFF. Here the CDR3 DNA reads TGCAGTGCTAGAGCTCCGACCCATGAGCAGTTCTTC.

This clonotype was seen ten or more times. V is TRBV5-1 and J is TRBJ2-7, with a tentative D call TRBD1 (8 bases). Deletions cut 9 bases from V and 4 bases from J, with 17 bases between. Germline values: CDR1 SGHRS, CDR2 YFSETQ. The CDR3 spans 13 residues. The DNA of the CDR3 is TGCGCCACAGGGGGCGGGAGAGGATACGAGCAGTACTTC. This sequence encodes CATGGGRGYEQYF.

This clonotype was observed many times. This rearrangement joins TRBV13 to TRBJ2-3, with D hard to call. V shed 5 bases and J shed 6 bases, with 15 bases lying between them. Looked up from germline, CDR1 is PRHDT and CDR2 is FYEKMQ (reference sequence). CDR3 size: 14 residues. The CDR3 nucleotides are TGTGCCAGCAGCCCCAATCTCGGGTCGGATACGCAGTATTTT. This gives the protein CASSPNLGSDTQYF.

This clonotype was detected a few times. V is TRBV3-1 and J is TRBJ2-5; D call uncertain. Per the germline V gene, CDR1 is LGHDT and CDR2 is YNNKEL (reference sequence). The CDR3 totals 13 residues. With 0 bases removed from V and 5 bases from J, the gap between germline ends came to 7 bases. In DNA form, the CDR3 reads TGTGCCAGCAGCCAAGAAAATCGGGAGACCCAGTACTTC. Protein: CASSQENRETQYF.

The chain is built from TRBV12-3 or TRBV12-4 and TRBJ2-7; either TRBD1 or TRBD2 may supply D (6 bases each). The V and J ends lost 2 bases and 4 bases respectively, with 12 bases between them. The CDR3 sequence is 14 residues long. The CDR3 coding sequence is TGTGCCAGCAGTTTATTGGAGGGGGTTTACGAGCAGTACTTC. Amino acids: CASSLLEGVYEQYF.

In its sample, this clonotype was seen many times. The rearrangement links TRBV6-2 or TRBV6-3 to TRBJ2-2; no firm D call. This CDR3 has 11 amino acids. Germline loops: CDR1 MNHEY, CDR2 SVGEGT. The V and J ends lost 8 bases and 1 base respectively, with 2 bases between them. The CDR3 nucleotides are TGTGCCAGCGGGAACACCGGGGAGCTGTTTTTT. Residues: CASGNTGELFF.

CDR3 in amino acids: CASSSTAGGTDTQYF. The CDR3 DNA reads TGTGCCAGCAGCTCCACGGCGGGGGGCACAGATACGCAGTATTTT. The chain links TRBV7-9 to TRBJ2-3; 7 nucleotides align to TRBD2. The CDR3 has 15 amino acids. Germline-derived CDR1 and CDR2 are SEHNR and FQNEAQ (reference sequence). V gave up 4 bases and J gave up 1 base; unmatched junction bases: 5.

The J gene is TRBJ1-5, the V gene TRBV30; D not certain. Trimming took 3 bases from V and 4 from J, leaving 13 bases between them. Germline V gene data show CDR1 as GTSNPN and CDR2 as SVGIG (reference sequence). The CDR3 has 14 residues. The CDR3 region is CAWRGLGWNQPQHF. The CDR3 DNA reads TGTGCCTGGAGAGGGTTGGGGTGGAATCAGCCCCAGCATTTT.

This clonotype has just a few counts. This rearrangement joins TRBV24-1 to TRBJ2-2; D ambiguous. V was cut by 9 bases and J by 3 bases, with 4 bases left in between. This CDR3 has 11 residues. The V gene's germline CDR1 is KGHDR and CDR2 SFDVKD. The CDR3 sequence: CATPDTGELFF. The CDR3, as DNA: TGTGCCACCCCGGACACCGGGGAGCTGTTTTTT.

This clonotype was detected ten times or more. The DNA of the CDR3 is TGCGCCAGCAGCCAAGGCTGGACAGACGAAGAGACCCAGTACTTC. As protein: CASSQGWTDEETQYF. The chain is built from TRBV4-1 and TRBJ2-5, with D tentatively TRBD1 (6 bases). Trimming left V 1 base short and J 3 bases short, with 12 bases between. The CDR3 has 15 amino acids. Germline loops: CDR1 MGHRA, CDR2 YSYEKL.

A single count supports this clonotype. This chain links TRBV7-9 with TRBJ2-3, with 8 bases lining up with TRBD1. Germline V gene data show CDR1 as SEHNR and CDR2 as FQNEAQ (reference sequence). CDR3 length: 13 amino acids. V lost 4 bases and J lost 9; bases outside the gene matches: 6. Here the CDR3 reads CASSSSTGETQYF. CDR3 DNA sequence: TGTGCCAGCAGCTCCTCGACAGGGGAGACGCAGTATTTT. Full variable domain (rest looked up from reference TRBV7-9 and TRBJ2-3): DTGVSQNPRHKITKRGQNVTFRCDPISEHNRLYWYRQTLGQGPEFLTYFQNEAQLEKSRLLSDRFSAERPKGSFSTLEIQRTEQGDSAMYLCASSSSTGETQYFGPGTRLTVL.

The gene calls are TRBV21-1 and TRBJ1-5; the table's D call, TRBD1, was not checked against the DNA. TRBV21-1 is reported as a pseudogene. The CDR3 runs to 12 residues. The CDR3 protein is CASSHKSRPQHF. CDR3 nucleotide sequence: TGTGCCAGCAGCCATAAATCCCGGCCCCAGCATTTT.

This clonotype was counted only a few times. The V and J genes are TRBV30 and TRBJ1-1; D remains ambiguous. The CDR3 extends over 13 amino acids. CDR1 is GTSNPN, CDR2 SVGIG, per germline (reference sequence). The V and J ends lost 1 base and 2 bases respectively, with 8 bases between them. The CDR3 DNA follows: TGTGCCTGGAGTGGGGAACACAACACTGAAGCTTTCTTT. As protein: CAWSGEHNTEAFF.

This clonotype was counted only a few times. This chain links TRBV6-1 with TRBJ1-5, with D unclear. The ends were cut back, 6 bases at V and 3 bases at J, with 6 bases in the middle. Per germline, CDR1 MNHNS and CDR2 SASEGT. This CDR3 comprises 12 residues. The CDR3 reads CASRDNNQPQHF. CDR3 DNA sequence: TGTGCCAGCAGAGACAACAATCAGCCCCAGCATTTT.

This clonotype has only a few counts. The chain couples TRBV9 to TRBJ2-1; 8 nucleotides match TRBD2. Germline CDR1 reads SGDLS; CDR2 reads YYNGEE. V lost 3 bases and J lost 5; bases outside the gene matches: 10. This CDR3 has 16 amino acids. The CDR3 coding sequence is TGTGCCAGCAGCGCCCCGGAGGAGCGGGGGAACAATGAGCAGTTCTTC. This encodes CASSAPEERGNNEQFF.

This clonotype was picked up many times. CDR3 protein: CASSLLPWNRENIQYF. The CDR3, as DNA: TGCGCCAGCAGCTTGTTGCCATGGAACAGGGAAAACATTCAGTACTTC. The chain couples TRBV5-1 to TRBJ2-4, with a weak D call TRBD1 (6 bases). CDR3 size: 16 residues. V lost 1 base to trimming and J lost 5 bases, with 16 bases between them. The germline gives CDR1 SGHRS, CDR2 YFSETQ.

Only a few counts were recorded for this clonotype. The rearrangement uses TRBV7-6 and TRBJ2-3; 12 nucleotides line up with TRBD2. V lost 4 bases and J lost 5; bases outside the gene matches: 7. The germline V gene has CDR1 SGHVS and CDR2 FNYEAQ. CDR3 length: 16 amino acids. The DNA of the CDR3 is TGTGCCAGCAGCTCTGGACTAGCGGGACCTCTAGATACGCAGTATTTT. Its translation is CASSSGLAGPLDTQYF.

V usage is TRBV19 and J usage is TRBJ2-1; possibly TRBD2 for D (7 bases). Trimming removed 3 bases from V and 1 base from J, with 19 bases in between. The germline gives CDR1 LNHDA, CDR2 SQIVND (reference sequence). This CDR3 contains 18 residues. DNA for the CDR3: TGTGCCAGTAGTATGAGAGCCCGGGGGGCCCAGTCCTACAATGAGCAGTTCTTC. Its protein product is CASSMRARGAQSYNEQFF.

This clonotype was counted once. The chain joins TRBV10-3 to TRBJ2-7; D gene uncertain. In germline, CDR1 is ENHRY, CDR2 SYGVKD. The V gene lost 3 bases and the J gene lost 3 bases, with 6 bases spanning the gap. The CDR3 runs 12 residues. CDR3 sequence (DNA): TGTGCCATCAGTGACCCAAGCTACGAGCAGTACTTC. This codes for CAISDPSYEQYF.

The rearrangement uses TRBV9 and TRBJ2-7, with unresolved D. The CDR3 length is 14 residues. With 1 base removed from V and 2 bases from J, the gap between germline ends came to 10 bases. Germline assignment: CDR1 SGDLS and CDR2 YYNGEE. Here the CDR3 DNA reads TGTGCCAGCAGCGTAAAGTCCGATACCTACGAGCAGTACTTC. It yields the protein CASSVKSDTYEQYF.

This chain connects TRBV7-3 to TRBJ2-4, with D tentatively TRBD1 or TRBD2 (5 bases each). The CDR3 loop spans 13 amino acids. Germline lookup yields CDR1 SGHTA and CDR2 FQGTGA. V was cut by 0 bases and J by 8 bases, with 8 bases left in between. CDR3 protein: CASSLTGTDIQYF. The CDR3 nucleotides read TGTGCCAGCAGCTTAACAGGGACGGACATTCAGTACTTC.

This sequence joins TRBV4-1 and TRBJ2-1, with 8 bases identical to TRBD2. This CDR3 comprises 17 residues. V dropped 0 bases and J dropped 4; count of bases not matched to a gene: 8. Germline V lookup: CDR1 MGHRA, CDR2 YSYEKL. CDR3 in amino acids: CASSQDLRSGTYNEQFF. In nucleotides, the CDR3 is TGCGCCAGCAGCCAAGATTTGCGTAGCGGGACATACAATGAGCAGTTCTTC.

This clonotype came up a few times. The V and J genes are TRBV29-1 and TRBJ1-1; the D gene is possibly TRBD1 (5 bases). The CDR3 length is 15 residues. Trimming pared 4 bases from V and 1 base from J, leaving 16 bases between. CDR1 SQVTM and CDR2 ANQGSEA come from the germline V gene. The CDR3 here is CSVVRSGLGNTEAFF. CDR3 nucleotide sequence: TGCAGCGTTGTCCGATCAGGGCTCGGGAACACTGAAGCTTTCTTT.

This clonotype has a handful of counts. V and J are TRBV20-1 and TRBJ2-4, with 10 bases fitting TRBD1. There are 15 residues in the CDR3. Per the germline V gene, CDR1 is DFQATT and CDR2 is SNEGSKA (reference sequence). V lost 5 bases and J lost 1; bases outside the gene matches: 5. This chain's CDR3 is CSADDRGRAKNIQYF. Here the CDR3 DNA reads TGCAGTGCTGATGACAGGGGGCGGGCCAAAAACATTCAGTACTTC.

This clonotype was picked up a small number of times. The chain combines TRBV3-1 with TRBJ2-1; tentatively, D is TRBD1 or TRBD2 (5 bases each). The germline V gene has CDR1 LGHDT and CDR2 YNNKEL (reference sequence). V lost 0 bases, J lost 10 bases, and 7 bases lay in between. The CDR3 covers 12 residues. The CDR3 coding sequence is TGTGCCAGCAGCCAAGACGGGGCGGAGCAGTTCTTC. This translates into CASSQDGAEQFF.

This clonotype was counted between two and nine times. V usage is TRBV18 and J usage is TRBJ2-7, with TRBD1 as a possible D gene (6 bases). V gave up 6 bases and J gave up 3 bases, with 12 bases separating them. From germline, CDR1 is KGHSH and CDR2 LQKENI. The CDR3 contains 13 residues. The CDR3: CASSQGQSYEQYF. CDR3 bases: TGTGCCAGCTCCCAGGGACAAAGCTACGAGCAGTACTTC.

There are many counts of this clonotype. V and J are TRBV7-3 and TRBJ2-7; 10 bases fit TRBD2. Losses at the gene ends were 3 bases for V and 0 bases for J; bases not matched to a gene: 8. CDR1 SGHTA and CDR2 FQGTGA come from the germline V gene. The CDR3 has 17 amino acids. The chain's CDR3 is CASSFRLAGKSSYEQYF. CDR3 sequence (DNA): TGTGCCAGCAGCTTCAGACTAGCGGGTAAGAGCTCCTACGAGCAGTACTTC.